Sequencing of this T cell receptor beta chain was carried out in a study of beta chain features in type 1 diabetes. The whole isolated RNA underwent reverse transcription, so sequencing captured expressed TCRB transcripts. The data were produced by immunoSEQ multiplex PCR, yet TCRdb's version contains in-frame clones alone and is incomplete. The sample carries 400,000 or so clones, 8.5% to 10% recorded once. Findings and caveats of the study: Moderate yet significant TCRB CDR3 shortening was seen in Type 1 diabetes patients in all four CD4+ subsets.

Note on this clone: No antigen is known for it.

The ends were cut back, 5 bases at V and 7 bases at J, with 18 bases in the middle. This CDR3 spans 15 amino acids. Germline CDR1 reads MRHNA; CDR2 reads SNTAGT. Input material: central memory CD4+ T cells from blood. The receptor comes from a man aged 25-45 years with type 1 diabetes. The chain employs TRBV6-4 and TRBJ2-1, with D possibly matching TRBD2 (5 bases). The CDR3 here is CASSPRSFEGNEQFF. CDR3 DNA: TGTGCCAGCAGTCCCCGGTCTTTTGAGGGAAATGAGCAGTTCTTC.